Given below is one T cell receptor beta chain in context. Its target is unknown. The source of the sample is a study of molecular identifiers for immune sequencing clone quantification. Naive CD8 sequencing libraries were generated from approximately 20,000 to 1,000,000 sorted cells, with 10%, 30% or 50% RNA as input. Study conclusions and caveats: In a background of about 1 million naive cells, spiked Jurkat TCR RNA from one cell was reportedly detectable.

Per germline, CDR1 SGHAT and CDR2 FQNNGV. V lost 4 bases and J lost 5, with 20 bases in between. This CDR3 spans 16 amino acids. In preparing bulk TCR libraries, previously described methods and listed TCR primers were used. From the PCR reads, TCRdb called clonotypes with MiXCR, one entry per CDR3 protein. The sample comprises over 50,000 distinct CDR3 sequences, more than 35% of which are singletons, and 3% to 4% rests with the top ten. V is TRBV11-2 and J is TRBJ2-5; tentative D call: TRBD1 (6 bases). The sample comprised naive CD8+ T cells from blood, with Jurkat cell RNA spiked in. Subset noted: FACS-sorted CD8+CD4-CCR7+CD45RA+ naive T cells. The TCR originated in a human donor in good health. Some libraries in this study had Jurkat cell RNA spiked in. The CDR3 sequence is CASSSPNGRGFETQYF. The CDR3, as DNA: TGTGCCAGCAGCTCCCCAAATGGCAGGGGATTTGAGACCCAGTACTTC.